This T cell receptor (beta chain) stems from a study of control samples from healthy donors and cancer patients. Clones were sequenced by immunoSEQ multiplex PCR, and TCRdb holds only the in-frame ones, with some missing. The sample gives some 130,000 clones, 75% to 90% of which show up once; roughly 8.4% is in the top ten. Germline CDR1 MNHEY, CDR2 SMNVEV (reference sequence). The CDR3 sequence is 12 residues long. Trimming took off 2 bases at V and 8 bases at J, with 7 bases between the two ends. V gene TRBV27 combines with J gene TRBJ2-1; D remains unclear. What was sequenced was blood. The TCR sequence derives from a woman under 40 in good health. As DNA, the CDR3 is TGTGCCAGCAGTTTAGTGGGGTATGAGCAGTTCTTC. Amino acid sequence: CASSLVGYEQFF.